The sequence of this T cell receptor beta chain was determined in a study of neurological immune-mediated disorders. General study findings and limits: None of the CDR3 amino acid sequences of expanded clones were shared across subjects, and this suggested private repertoires in all groups. Multiple sclerosis was found to have the least TCR clonal expansion, below healthy controls, and HTLV-1-associated myelopathy the most.

The CDR3 contains 15 residues. V was clipped by 1 base and J by 10 bases; unmatched bases: 6. In germline, CDR1 is LGHDT, CDR2 YNNKEL (reference sequence). Each TCR transcript was tagged with a 10-nucleotide random UMI during 5'RACE. TCRdb recomputed calls from the 5' RACE reads with MiXCR, one row per CDR3 protein. The sample lists about 60,000 distinct CDR3 sequences; around 10% were seen once. Many counts were recorded for this clonotype. Its antigen is not known. The time point is: longitudinal time-point 2. This TCR was sampled from a man aged 30 to 45 in good health. Specimen: PBMCs. The V gene is TRBV3-1, the J gene TRBJ2-1; 11 nucleotides match TRBD2. The chain's CDR3 is CASSQGRTSGREQFF. In DNA form, the CDR3 reads TGTGCCAGCAGCCAAGGTAGGACTAGCGGGCGCGAGCAGTTCTTC.